The entry below gives a single T cell receptor beta chain sequence along with its context. V lost 3 bases to trimming and J lost 5 bases, with 11 bases between them. Per germline, CDR1 LNHDA and CDR2 SQIVND (reference sequence). This CDR3 is built from 13 residues. The entry originates in a study of CD8+CD57+ T cells in acquired aplastic anemia. TCR beta VDJ and CDR3 were profiled, and genomic DNA was the template. TCRdb independently ran MiXCR on the reads; one entry per CDR3 protein. The sample records 90,000 to 130,000 distinct CDR3 sequences, less than 65% being singletons. This chain links TRBV19 with TRBJ2-7; the D is unclear. The origin of this receptor is a human donor in good health, serving as a control. The sample consisted of sorted CD4+, CD8+, or CD8+CD57+ T cells (not recorded which) from PBMCs. The CDR3: CASSMAGEDEQYF. The CDR3 region has the DNA TGTGCCAGTAGTATGGCAGGCGAGGACGAGCAGTACTTC.